The T cell receptor (beta chain) described here comes from a study of T-cell reconstitution after alpha-beta-depleted transplantation in children. Findings and limits, study-wide: Expanded graft clones, several hundred of them, were reportedly the source of alpha-beta T cells about two months after transplant.

V trimming: 5 bases; J trimming: 4 bases; junction bases outside the gene matches: 5. The CDR3 loop spans 15 amino acids. In germline, CDR1 is SGHAT, CDR2 FQDESV (reference sequence). This clonotype occurred once. Its cognate antigen is unknown. Unique molecular identifiers tagged the TCRbeta library. A single record per CDR3 protein comes from TCRdb applying MiXCR to the PCR reads. The sample yields 900,000 or so distinct CDR3 sequences, less than 20% seen once. The J gene is TRBJ1-1, the V gene TRBV11-1; TRBD1 aligns across 12 bases. This TCR derives from a male patient younger than 18 who had a stem cell transplant for acute lymphoblastic leukemia, so the T cells may come from the graft donor. The specimen was PBMCs, mostly from graft donor cells, collected 360 days after TCRalphabeta/CD19-depleted stem cell transplant. CDR3 nucleotides: TGTGCCAGCAGCCCGGGACAGGGGGCTGTCACTGAAGCTTTCTTT. Encoded protein: CASSPGQGAVTEAFF.